This T cell receptor beta chain was recorded in a study of identical twins. Study findings and constraints: Alpha sequences that were out-of-frame and twin-shared showed an excess of low generation probability. Fewer insertions characterized abundant cord blood beta clonotypes, whereas memory repertoires showed none.

This clonotype showed up just a few times. Its antigen is undetermined. Template switching supplied a universal primer site; unique molecular identifiers were carried on the cDNA. Via MiXCR, TCRdb re-called the 5' RACE reads, giving one row per CDR3 protein. This sample has some 1,600,000 distinct CDR3 sequences, with 25% to 35% found just once. CDR3 size: 12 residues. V shed 3 bases and J shed 0 bases, with 3 bases lying between them. Per the germline V gene, CDR1 is SQVTM and CDR2 is ANQGSEA. Healthy Caucasians provided all donations. The sequenced sample was cord blood. V and J are TRBV29-1 and TRBJ2-4, with D unclear. The clonotype was recovered from a newborn girl in good health. The CDR3 coding sequence is TGCAGCGTTGATACAGCCAAAAACATTCAGTACTTC. Its translation: CSVDTAKNIQYF.